The 7 T cell receptor beta chains below all came from one sample that was sequenced in a study of control samples from healthy donors and cancer patients. Here immunoSEQ multiplex PCR was the method, and the copy in TCRdb shows in-frame clones only, minus some. The data show some 130,000 clones, roughly 90% seen once. Sequenced input: blood. These receptor sequences come from a woman aged 45 to 65 in good health.

The genes are TRBV5-1 and TRBJ1-1; D unresolved. Trimming cost V 6 bases and J 3 bases, with 12 bases left between them. The CDR3 covers 13 residues. The germline V gene encodes CDR1 SGHRS and CDR2 YFSETQ. This chain's CDR3 is CASMERPDTEAFF. The CDR3 DNA is TGCGCCAGCATGGAGAGGCCCGACACTGAAGCTTTCTTT.

This clone was picked up a small number of times. This chain connects TRBV30 to TRBJ1-2; tentative D call: TRBD1 (5 bases). The CDR3 is made up of 15 amino acids. Germline V lookup: CDR1 GTSNPN, CDR2 SVGIG (reference sequence). V was pared by 4 bases and J by 2 bases, with 17 bases between. The CDR3 bases are TGTGCCTGGATGGCCAGGGCAGGGAGAAACTATGGCTACACCTTC. This translates into CAWMARAGRNYGYTF.

The chain links TRBV19 to TRBJ1-3; D unresolved. Looked up from germline, CDR1 is LNHDA and CDR2 is SQIVND (reference sequence). The CDR3 is 15 residues long. Trimming stripped 1 base from V and 2 bases from J, with 9 bases between. CDR3 coding DNA: TGTGCCAGTAGTATAGCAGCGGTACCTGGAAACACCATATATTTT. It is translated as CASSIAAVPGNTIYF. The whole variable domain, remainder taken from reference TRBV19 and TRBJ1-3, is DGGITQSPKYLFRKEGQNVTLSCEQNLNHDAMYWYRQDPGQGLRLIYYSQIVNDFQKGDIAEGYSVSREKKESFPLTVTSAQKNPTAFYLCASSIAAVPGNTIYFGEGSWLTVV.

J is TRBJ1-2 and V is TRBV7-9; D is perhaps TRBD1 (5 bases). The CDR3 runs to 16 residues. Germline-derived CDR1 and CDR2 are SEHNR and FQNEAQ (reference sequence). Trimming pared 5 bases from V and 0 bases from J, leaving 16 bases between. The CDR3 reads CASSPSQMTANYGYTF. As DNA, the CDR3 is TGTGCCAGCAGCCCATCACAGATGACAGCTAACTATGGCTACACCTTC.

This chain links TRBV11-2 with TRBJ1-2; tentatively, D is TRBD1 (5 bases). The CDR3 consists of 13 residues. The V end was cut by 5 bases, the J end by 4 bases, with 11 bases between. Germline V CDR1 and CDR2: SGHAT, FQNNGV. This chain's CDR3 is CASSATRGYGYTF. The CDR3 nucleotides are TGTGCCAGCAGCGCTACAAGGGGCTATGGCTACACCTTC.

J is TRBJ1-1 and V is TRBV7-8, with D perhaps TRBD1 (6 bases). Germline CDR1 reads SGHVS; CDR2 reads FQNEAQ. CDR3 length: 15 amino acids. V was cut by 5 bases and J by 4 bases, with 17 bases left in between. CDR3 bases: TGTGCCAGCAGCGCAGAGGCACAGGGATTCACTGAAGCTTTCTTT. This sequence encodes CASSAEAQGFTEAFF.

Only a few counts were recorded for this clone. V usage is TRBV10-3 and J usage is TRBJ2-7; D is undetermined. The germline gives CDR1 ENHRY, CDR2 SYGVKD. Trimming pared 2 bases from V and 1 base from J, leaving 3 bases between. The CDR3 totals 12 residues. The CDR3 region is CAISEKSYEQYF. In DNA, the CDR3 is TGTGCCATCAGTGAGAAGTCCTACGAGCAGTACTTC.